This entry describes one T cell receptor beta chain. Its specificity is not known. This specimen comes from a study of blood T cells in healthy people across ages. Study-wide findings and caveats: Per million T cells, the diversity of TCR beta decreased roughly linearly as age advanced. The CMV status of each donor remained undetermined, and this could have confounded shifts in expanded clonotypes. A strong correlation was seen between TCR beta diversity and naive T cell percentage.

Through a sample-barcoded 5' primer and a J-beta primer mix, a second PCR was run for roughly 6 to 11 cycles. Each of the cDNA molecules was tagged by a template-switch adaptor with 12 random nucleotides. TCRdb fed the 5' RACE reads into MiXCR, producing one record per CDR3 protein. The sample records approximately 1,000,000 distinct CDR3 sequences, around two fifths being singletons. Germline CDR1 is SGHRS and CDR2 is YFSETQ. CDR3 size: 16 residues. J was trimmed by 0 bases and V by 2 bases; bases with no gene match: 5. This clonotype originated in a man in his late teens or twenties in good health. The rearrangement joins TRBV5-1 to TRBJ2-1, with 7 bases identical to TRBD2. Source material: blood. The chain's CDR3 is CASSFPGGSSYNEQFF. The CDR3 bases are TGCGCCAGCAGCTTTCCAGGCGGGAGCTCCTACAATGAGCAGTTCTTC.